These 8 T cell receptor beta chains were sequenced from one sample in a study of blood T cell repertoires in COVID-19. The data were produced by immunoSEQ multiplex PCR, yet TCRdb's version contains in-frame clones alone and is incomplete. The table lists about 170,000 clones, roughly 82% of them singletons. The sample consisted of peripheral blood. The receptors were sampled from a middle-aged woman with COVID-19, enrolled during active disease.

The V and J genes are TRBV3-1 (or the pseudogene TRBV3-2) and TRBJ2-3; no firm D call. Between the trimmed V and J ends, which lost 0 bases and 2 bases, there was a span of 6 bases. The germline CDR1 and CDR2 sequences are LGHDT and YNNKEL (reference sequence). The CDR3 covers 14 residues. In nucleotides, the CDR3 is TGTGCCAGCAGCCAAGATAATCCCACAGATACGCAGTATTTT. Translating it yields CASSQDNPTDTQYF.

The chain employs TRBV11-2 and TRBJ2-1, with TRBD2 matching over 13 bases. The junction had 5 bases not matched to a gene; V was cut back by 5 bases and J by 4 bases. This CDR3 has 16 residues. CDR1 is SGHAT and CDR2 is FQNNGV in the germline V gene. As DNA, the CDR3 is TGTGCCAGCAGCACTCGGACTAGCGGGAGATACAATGAGCAGTTCTTC. Translating it yields CASSTRTSGRYNEQFF.

This chain links TRBV7-9 with TRBJ1-1; 9 bases align to TRBD1. V lost 8 bases and J lost 5; bases outside the gene matches: 12. The length of the CDR3 is 15 residues. Looked up from germline, CDR1 is SEHNR and CDR2 is FQNEAQ (reference sequence). The CDR3 reads CASGEQTGGGTEAFF. The CDR3 nucleotides read TGTGCCAGCGGCGAACAGACAGGGGGTGGAACTGAAGCTTTCTTT.

V is TRBV5-4 and J is TRBJ2-1, with TRBD1 matching 9 bases. Per germline, CDR1 SGHNT and CDR2 YYREEE (reference sequence). V shed 2 bases, J shed 7 bases, and the junction held 7 bases outside the gene matches. CDR3 length: 15 residues. The CDR3 reads CASSLTGQGGNEQFF. CDR3 coding DNA: TGTGCCAGCAGCTTAACGGGACAGGGAGGGAATGAGCAGTTCTTC.

The chain joins TRBV5-1 to TRBJ2-5, with D unresolved. The germline V gene encodes CDR1 SGHRS and CDR2 YFSETQ. CDR3 length: 15 amino acids. The V and J ends lost 4 bases and 5 bases respectively, with 18 bases between them. The CDR3 DNA follows: TGCGCCAGCAGCGAATCGGTGGTCCCACGGGAGACCCAGTACTTC. It translates to CASSESVVPRETQYF.

The chain joins TRBV20-1 to TRBJ2-3; D is unclear. Germline loops: CDR1 DFQATT, CDR2 SNEGSKA (reference sequence). V was pared by 6 bases and J by 8 bases, with 9 bases between. This CDR3 has 10 residues. The CDR3 spells CSAGDATQYF. CDR3 DNA sequence: TGCAGTGCGGGCGATGCTACGCAGTATTTT.

The rearrangement uses TRBV6-2 or TRBV6-3 and TRBJ1-1, with TRBD1 matching over 8 bases. The germline CDR1 and CDR2 sequences are MNHEY and SVGEGT. V gave up 6 bases and J gave up 4 bases; unmatched junction bases: 1. The length of the CDR3 is 12 residues. The CDR3 sequence is CASSGQGTEAFF. For the CDR3, the DNA is TGTGCCAGCAGCGGACAGGGCACTGAAGCTTTCTTT.

The CDR3 region has the DNA TGCGCCAGCAGCTACGGGCCGGGGGGTAGGGAGACCCAGTACTTC. Translation: CASSYGPGGRETQYF. The chain employs TRBV5-1 and TRBJ2-5; 7 nucleotides line up with TRBD2. CDR3 size: 15 residues. CDR1 and CDR2 (germline): SGHRS, YFSETQ. V lost 3 bases and J lost 5; bases outside the gene matches: 10. Filled out from reference TRBV5-1 and TRBJ2-5, the complete variable domain reads KAGVTQTPRYLIKTRGQQVTLSCSPISGHRSVSWYQQTPGQGLQFLFEYFSETQRNKGNFPGRFSGRQFSNSRSEMNVSTLELGDSALYLCASSYGPGGRETQYFGPGTRLLVL.